This TCR beta chain is from a study of blood T cells in healthy people across ages. Together with a sample-barcoded 5' primer, a J-beta primer mix was included in a second PCR lasting about 6 to 11 cycles. TCRdb independently ran MiXCR on the 5' RACE reads; one entry per CDR3 protein. Of some 1.7 million distinct CDR3 sequences listed, 28% are singletons. Germline trimming cut 2 bases from V and 4 bases from J; bases unmatched to any gene: 9. The CDR3 length is 18 residues. The germline V gene has CDR1 SGHAT and CDR2 FQNNGV. The chain recombines TRBV11-2 with TRBJ2-1, with TRBD2 identical over 12 bases. This receptor was identified in a woman aged 25-40 years in good health. Sequencing was carried out using blood. The CDR3 sequence: CASSLLAGGLVVYNEQFF. CDR3 DNA sequence: TGTGCCAGCAGCTTACTAGCGGGGGGGCTCGTAGTATACAATGAGCAGTTCTTC.